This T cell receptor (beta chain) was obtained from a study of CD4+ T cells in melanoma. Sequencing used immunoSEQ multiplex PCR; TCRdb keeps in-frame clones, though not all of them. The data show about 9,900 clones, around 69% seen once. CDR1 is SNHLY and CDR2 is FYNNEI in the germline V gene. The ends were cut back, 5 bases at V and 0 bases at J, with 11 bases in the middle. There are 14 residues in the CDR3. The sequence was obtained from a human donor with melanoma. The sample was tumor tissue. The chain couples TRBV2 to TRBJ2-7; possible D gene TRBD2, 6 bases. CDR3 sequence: CASSRAGSSYEQYF. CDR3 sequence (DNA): TGTGCCAGCAGTCGAGCGGGTAGCTCCTACGAGCAGTACTTC.